The subject of this entry is one TCR beta chain. The antigen is unknown. These data are taken from a study of shared clonotypes between healthy human individuals. Background on the study: Donor ages ranged 18 to 49 years: a couple of women, three men. Study results and limitations: Genetic and exposure-history diversity was limited by the few donors.

Every subset's genomic DNA went evenly onto several immunoSEQ plates. Some clones are missing from TCRdb's copy, which holds only in-frame ones; the method was immunoSEQ multiplex PCR. The table shows millions of clones, with around 94% occurring only once. The CDR3 has 18 residues. V shed 7 bases and J 7 bases; nucleotides not matched to a gene: 20. Germline CDR1 and CDR2: MGHDK and SYGVNS. The source material was naive CD4+ T cells sorted from blood. Subset: CD45RA+ positively selected. This clonotype was sampled from a man aged 18-30 years in good health. The rearrangement links TRBV25-1 to TRBJ1-4; 8 bases are shared with TRBD1. This CDR3 reads CASTPSLGQGGIGEKLFF. The CDR3 DNA reads TGTGCCAGCACTCCAAGCCTCGGACAGGGAGGGATCGGTGAAAAACTGTTTTTT.